The clone carrying this TCR beta chain was seen repeatedly, ten times or more. Its antigen is unknown. This record belongs to a study of T cells in Graves' hyperthyroidism and ophthalmopathy. Amplification of TCR beta CDR3 regions used RNA as the template. The study used the HTBI primer set for a first-round RT-PCR of the TCR CDR3. One entry per CDR3 protein, called by TCRdb with MiXCR from the multiplex PCR reads. The sample records more than 550,000 distinct CDR3 sequences, 15% to 20% being singletons. The CDR3 runs to 12 residues. Germline values: CDR1 KGHDR, CDR2 SFDVKD. Trimming took off 2 bases at V and 4 bases at J, with 3 bases between the two ends. Study findings and constraints: Most expanded thyroid clonotypes above 0.001 recurred in blood. The model made its ophthalmopathy prediction, and onset followed a median roughly 6.5 months later.

Sequences were obtained from blood. The receptor was isolated from a man between 50 and 59 years old with Graves' hyperthyroidism. The J gene is TRBJ2-3, the V gene TRBV24-1; unclear D gene. CDR3 coding DNA: TGTGCCACCAGTGATTCGGCAGATACGCAGTATTTT. Its translation: CATSDSADTQYF.